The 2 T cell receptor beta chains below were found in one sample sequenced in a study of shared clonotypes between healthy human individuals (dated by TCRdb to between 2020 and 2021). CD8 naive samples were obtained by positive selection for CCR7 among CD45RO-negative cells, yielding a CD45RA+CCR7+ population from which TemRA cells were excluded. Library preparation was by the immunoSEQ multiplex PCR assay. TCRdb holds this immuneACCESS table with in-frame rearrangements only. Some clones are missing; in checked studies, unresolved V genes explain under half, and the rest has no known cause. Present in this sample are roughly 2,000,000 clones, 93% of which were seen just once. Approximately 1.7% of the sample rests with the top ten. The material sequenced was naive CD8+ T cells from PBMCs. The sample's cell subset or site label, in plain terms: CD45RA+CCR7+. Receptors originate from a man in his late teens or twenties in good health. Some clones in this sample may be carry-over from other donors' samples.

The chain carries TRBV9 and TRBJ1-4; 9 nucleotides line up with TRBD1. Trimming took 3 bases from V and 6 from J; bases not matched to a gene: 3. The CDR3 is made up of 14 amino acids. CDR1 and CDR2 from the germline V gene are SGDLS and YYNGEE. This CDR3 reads CASSGDRVDEKLFF. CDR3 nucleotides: TGTGCCAGCAGCGGGGACAGGGTGGATGAAAAACTGTTTTTT.

The CDR3 protein is CASSTKDLDHEQYF. CDR3 in DNA: TGTGCCAGCAGCACCAAGGACCTTGACCACGAGCAGTACTTC. The rearrangement joins TRBV5-4 to TRBJ2-7; D unclear. Per germline, CDR1 SGHNT and CDR2 YYREEE (reference sequence). The ends were cut back, 4 bases at V and 5 bases at J, with 16 bases in the middle. CDR3 length equals 14 residues.